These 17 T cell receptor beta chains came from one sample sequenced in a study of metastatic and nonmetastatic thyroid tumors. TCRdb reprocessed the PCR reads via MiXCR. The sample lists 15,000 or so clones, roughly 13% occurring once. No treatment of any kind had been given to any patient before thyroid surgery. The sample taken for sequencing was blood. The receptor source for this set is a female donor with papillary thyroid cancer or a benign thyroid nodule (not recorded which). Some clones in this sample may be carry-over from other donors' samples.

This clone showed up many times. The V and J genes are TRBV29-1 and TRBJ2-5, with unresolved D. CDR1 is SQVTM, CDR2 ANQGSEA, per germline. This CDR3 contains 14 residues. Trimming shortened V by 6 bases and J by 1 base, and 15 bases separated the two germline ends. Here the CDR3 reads CSVGRTGFQETQYF. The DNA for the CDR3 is TGCAGCGTCGGAAGGACGGGCTTCCAAGAGACCCAGTACTTC.

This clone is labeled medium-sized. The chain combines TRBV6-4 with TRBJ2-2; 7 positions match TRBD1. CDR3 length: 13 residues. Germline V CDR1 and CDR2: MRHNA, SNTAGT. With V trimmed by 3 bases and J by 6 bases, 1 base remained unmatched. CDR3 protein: CASSEQGAGELFF. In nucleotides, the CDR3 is TGTGCCAGCAGTGAGCAGGGGGCCGGGGAGCTGTTTTTT.

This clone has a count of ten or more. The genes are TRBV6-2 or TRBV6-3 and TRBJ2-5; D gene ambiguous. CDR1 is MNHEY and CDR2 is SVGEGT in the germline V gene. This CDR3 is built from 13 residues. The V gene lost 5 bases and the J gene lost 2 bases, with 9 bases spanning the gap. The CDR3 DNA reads TGTGCCAGCAGTAGAACTACACAAGAGACCCAGTACTTC. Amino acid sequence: CASSRTTQETQYF.

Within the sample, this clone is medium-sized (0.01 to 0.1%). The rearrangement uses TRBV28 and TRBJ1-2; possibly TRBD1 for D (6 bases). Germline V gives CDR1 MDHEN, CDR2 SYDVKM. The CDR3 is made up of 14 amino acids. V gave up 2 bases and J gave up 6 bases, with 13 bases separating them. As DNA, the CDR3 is TGTGCCAGCAGTTTAGGGGGACAACTTAATGGCTACACCTTC. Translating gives CASSLGGQLNGYTF.

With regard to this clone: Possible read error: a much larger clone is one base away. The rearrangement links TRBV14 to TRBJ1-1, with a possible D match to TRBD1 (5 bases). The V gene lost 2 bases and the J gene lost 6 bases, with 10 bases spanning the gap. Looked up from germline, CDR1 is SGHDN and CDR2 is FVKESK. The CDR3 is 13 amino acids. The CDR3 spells CASSQSGSAEAFF. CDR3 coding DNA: TGTGCCAGCAGCCAATCAGGGAGTGCTGAAGCTTTCTTT. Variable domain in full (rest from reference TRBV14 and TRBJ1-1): EAGVTQFPSHSVIEKGQTVTLRCDPISGHDNLYWYRRVMGKEIKFLLHFVKESKQDESGMPNNRFLAERTGGTYSTLKVQPAELEDSGVYFCASSQSGSAEAFFGQGTRLTVV.

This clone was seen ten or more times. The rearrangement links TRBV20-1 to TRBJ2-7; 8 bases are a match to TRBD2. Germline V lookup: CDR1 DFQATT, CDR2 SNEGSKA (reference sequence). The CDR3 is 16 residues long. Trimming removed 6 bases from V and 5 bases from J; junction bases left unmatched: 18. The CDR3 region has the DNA TGCAGTGCCGCCCCAATGTTAAGCGGGAGCCTGAACGAGCAGTACTTC. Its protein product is CSAAPMLSGSLNEQYF.

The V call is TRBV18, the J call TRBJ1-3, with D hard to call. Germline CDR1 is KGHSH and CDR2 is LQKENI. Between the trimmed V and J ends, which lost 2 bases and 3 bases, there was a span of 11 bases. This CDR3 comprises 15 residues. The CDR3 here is CASSPGISGGNTIYF. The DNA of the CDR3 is TGTGCCAGCTCACCAGGGATCTCGGGTGGAAACACCATATATTTT.

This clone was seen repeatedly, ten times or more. The CDR3: CASSGGQWGNQPQHF. The CDR3 nucleotides read TGTGCCAGCAGCGGAGGACAATGGGGCAATCAGCCCCAGCATTTT. The rearrangement uses TRBV6-1 and TRBJ1-5; a weak D match, TRBD1 (5 bases). This CDR3 region has 15 residues. V shed 6 bases and J shed 2 bases, with 14 bases lying between them. Germline lookup yields CDR1 MNHNS and CDR2 SASEGT.

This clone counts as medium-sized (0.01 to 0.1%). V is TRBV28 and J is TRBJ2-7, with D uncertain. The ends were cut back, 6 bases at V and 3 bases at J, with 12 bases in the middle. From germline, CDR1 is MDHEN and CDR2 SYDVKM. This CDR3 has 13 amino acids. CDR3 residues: CASRESVGYEQYF. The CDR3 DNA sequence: TGTGCCAGCAGGGAATCGGTGGGCTACGAGCAGTACTTC.

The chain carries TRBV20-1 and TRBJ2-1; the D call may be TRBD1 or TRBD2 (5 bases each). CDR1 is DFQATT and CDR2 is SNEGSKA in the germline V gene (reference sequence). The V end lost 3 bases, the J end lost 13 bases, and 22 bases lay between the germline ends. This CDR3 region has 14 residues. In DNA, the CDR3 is TGCAGTGCTAGGGGGGATCTACGGAGTGAGAACCAGTTCTTC. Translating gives CSARGDLRSENQFF.

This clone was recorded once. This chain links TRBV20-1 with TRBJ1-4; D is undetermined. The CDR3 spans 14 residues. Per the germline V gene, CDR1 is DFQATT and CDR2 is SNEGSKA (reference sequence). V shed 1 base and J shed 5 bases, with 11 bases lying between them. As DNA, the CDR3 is TGCAGTGCTAGAGGTCACCTATGGAATGAAAAACTGTTTTTT. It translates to CSARGHLWNEKLFF.

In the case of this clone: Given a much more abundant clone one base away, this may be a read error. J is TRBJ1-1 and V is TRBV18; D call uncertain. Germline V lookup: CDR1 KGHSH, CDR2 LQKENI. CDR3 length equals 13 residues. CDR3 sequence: CASLPIENTEAFF. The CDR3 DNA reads TGTGCCAGCTTACCAATCGAGAACACTGAAGCTTTCTTT. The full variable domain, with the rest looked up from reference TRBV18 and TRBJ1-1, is NAGVMQNPRHLVRRRGQEARLRCSPMKGHSHVYWYRQLPEEGLKFMVYLQKENIIDESGMPKERFSAEFPKEGPSILRIQQVVRGDSAAYFCASLPIENTEAFFGQGTRLTVV.

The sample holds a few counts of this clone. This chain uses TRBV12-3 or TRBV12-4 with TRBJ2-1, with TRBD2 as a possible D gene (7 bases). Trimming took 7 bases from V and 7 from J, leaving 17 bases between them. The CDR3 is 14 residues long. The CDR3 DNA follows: TGTGCCAGCATCCGGACAGCGGGGAGGAATGAGCAGTTCTTC. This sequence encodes CASIRTAGRNEQFF.

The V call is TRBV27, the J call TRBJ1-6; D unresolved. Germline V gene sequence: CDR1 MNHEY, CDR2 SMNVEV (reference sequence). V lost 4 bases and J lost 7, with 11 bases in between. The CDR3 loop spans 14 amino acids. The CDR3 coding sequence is TGTGCCAGCAGTTCTCCAGAAGTAAATTCACCCCTCCACTTT. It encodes CASSSPEVNSPLHF.

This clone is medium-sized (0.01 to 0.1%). The CDR3 DNA sequence: TGTGCCAGCAGTTCCCCCGGGGAAAATTCACCCCTCCACTTT. This gives the protein CASSSPGENSPLHF. The chain has TRBV28 and TRBJ1-6; D is ambiguous. Germline V gene sequence: CDR1 MDHEN, CDR2 SYDVKM. The V end lost 4 bases, the J end lost 7 bases, and 11 bases lay between the germline ends. CDR3 length equals 14 residues.

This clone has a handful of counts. The CDR3 DNA follows: TGTGCCGCGGACGGCGGGGGAGAGACCCAGTACTTC. Its translation: CAADGGGETQYF. The chain links TRBV12-3 or TRBV12-4 to TRBJ2-5; 7 nucleotides match TRBD2. The CDR3 contains 12 residues. J was trimmed by 4 bases and V by 11 bases; bases with no gene match: 7.

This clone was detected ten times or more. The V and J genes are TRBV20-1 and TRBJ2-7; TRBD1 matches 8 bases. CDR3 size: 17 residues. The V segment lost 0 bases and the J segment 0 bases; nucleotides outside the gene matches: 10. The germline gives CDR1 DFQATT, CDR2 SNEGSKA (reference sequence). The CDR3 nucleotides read TGCAGTGCTAGAGATCGAGTCAGGGGGCCGAGCTCCTACGAGCAGTACTTC. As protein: CSARDRVRGPSSYEQYF.